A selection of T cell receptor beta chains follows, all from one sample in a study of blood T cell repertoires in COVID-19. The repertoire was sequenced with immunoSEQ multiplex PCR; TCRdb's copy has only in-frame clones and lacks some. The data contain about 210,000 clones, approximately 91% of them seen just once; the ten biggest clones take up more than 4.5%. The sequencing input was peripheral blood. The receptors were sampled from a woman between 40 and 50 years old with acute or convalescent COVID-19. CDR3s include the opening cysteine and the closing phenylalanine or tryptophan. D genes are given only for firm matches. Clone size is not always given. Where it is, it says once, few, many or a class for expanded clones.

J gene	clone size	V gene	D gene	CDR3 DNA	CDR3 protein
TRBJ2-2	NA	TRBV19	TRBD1	TGTGCCAGTACCGTAACAGGGGGCACCGGGGAGCTGTTTTTT	CASTVTGGTGELFF
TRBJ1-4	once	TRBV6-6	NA	TGTGCCAGCAGTTACTCGGAGGGCTGGGCTAATGAAAAACTGTTTTTT	CASSYSEGWANEKLFF
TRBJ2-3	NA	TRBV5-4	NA	TGTGCCAGCAGCCGGGGAGATACGCAGTATTTT	CASSRGDTQYF
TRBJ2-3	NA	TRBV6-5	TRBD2	TGTGCCAGCACTCAGGGACTAGGGACAGATACGCAGTATTTT	CASTQGLGTDTQYF
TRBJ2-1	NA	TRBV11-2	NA	TGTGCCAGCAGTCCTAGTGGGCAGGGTACCTACAATGAGCAGTTCTTC	CASSPSGQGTYNEQFF
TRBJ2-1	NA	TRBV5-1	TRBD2	TGCGCCAGCAGCTTGCTAGCGGAGCCGTACAATGAGCAGTTCTTC	CASSLLAEPYNEQFF
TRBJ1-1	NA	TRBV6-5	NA	TGTGCCAGCAGCCCCACACGAATTAACACTGAAGCTTTCTTT	CASSPTRINTEAFF
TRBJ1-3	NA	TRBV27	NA	TGTGCCAGCAGTCCTAACACAGGGCCGGGAAACACCATATATTTT	CASSPNTGPGNTIYF
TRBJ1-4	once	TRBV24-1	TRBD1	TGTGCCACCAGTGATCCCCCGGGACAGGGAAGTGAAAAACTGTTTTTT	CATSDPPGQGSEKLFF
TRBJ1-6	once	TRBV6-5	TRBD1	TGTGCCAGCAGGGATGTAAGGGGGCGGAATTCACCCCTCCACTTT	CASRDVRGRNSPLHF
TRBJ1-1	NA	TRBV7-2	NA	TGTGCCAGCAGCTTAGCACAGAGCATGAACACTGAAGCTTTCTTT	CASSLAQSMNTEAFF
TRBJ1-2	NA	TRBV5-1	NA	TGCGCCAGCAGACCAAATCCAGGGAGGAGCTATGGCTACACCTTC	CASRPNPGRSYGYTF
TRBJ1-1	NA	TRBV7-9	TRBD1	TGTGCCAGCGAGCCGACAGGGGACACTGAAGCTTTCTTT	CASEPTGDTEAFF
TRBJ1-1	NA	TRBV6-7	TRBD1	TGTGCCAGCAGCGGAACCGGGACAGGGGCGGTTGAAGCTTTCTTT	CASSGTGTGAVEAFF
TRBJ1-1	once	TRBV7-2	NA	TGTGCCAGCAGTTCGCAACACGTGAACACTGAAGCTTTCTTT	CASSSQHVNTEAFF
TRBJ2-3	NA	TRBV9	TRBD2	TGTGCCAGCAGCAGGACTAGCGGGGGAGATACGCAGTATTTT	CASSRTSGGDTQYF
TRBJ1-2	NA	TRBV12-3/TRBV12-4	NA	TGTGCCAGCAGTTTCCCAGGGAACTATGGCTACACCTTC	CASSFPGNYGYTF
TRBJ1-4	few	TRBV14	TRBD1	TGTGCCAGCAGCCATCGGGGACAGTCCAATGAAAAACTGTTTTTT	CASSHRGQSNEKLFF
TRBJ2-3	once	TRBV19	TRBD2	TGTGCCAGTAGTATTGGCCTAGCGGGGATTTCTAGCACAGATACGCAGTATTTT	CASSIGLAGISSTDTQYF
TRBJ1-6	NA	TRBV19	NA	TGTGCCAGTAGGCCTCGGACAGAACAATATAATTCACCCCTCCACTTT	CASRPRTEQYNSPLHF
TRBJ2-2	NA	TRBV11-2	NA	TGTGCCAGCAGCCCTACGAACACCGGGGAGCTGTTTTTT	CASSPTNTGELFF
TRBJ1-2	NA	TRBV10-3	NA	TGTGCCATCGGAGCCAGGGGAAGCTATGGCTACACCTTC	CAIGARGSYGYTF
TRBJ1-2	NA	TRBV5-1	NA	TGCGCCAGCAGCACCGAAGGCCGACAGAACTATGGCTACACCTTC	CASSTEGRQNYGYTF
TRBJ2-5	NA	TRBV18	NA	TGTGCCAGCTCACCTTCCGGGGAAGAGACCCAGTACTTC	CASSPSGEETQYF
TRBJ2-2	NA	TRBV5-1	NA	TGCGCCAGCAGCTTATCAGGGGCCTACACCGGGGAGCTGTTTTTT	CASSLSGAYTGELFF
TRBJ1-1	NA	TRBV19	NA	TGTGCCAGTAGTATACGGACTTCGAACACTGAAGCTTTCTTT	CASSIRTSNTEAFF
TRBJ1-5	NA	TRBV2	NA	TGTGCCAGCAGTGAAGTGGGCCTTAGCAATCAGCCCCAGCATTTT	CASSEVGLSNQPQHF
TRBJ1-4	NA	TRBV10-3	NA	TGTGCCATCAGAGTGGTGGACAGCAGTAATGAAAAACTGTTTTTT	CAIRVVDSSNEKLFF
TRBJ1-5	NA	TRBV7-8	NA	TGTGCCAGCAGCCTCATTAGGGGGAATCAGCCCCAGCATTTT	CASSLIRGNQPQHF
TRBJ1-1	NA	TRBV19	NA	TGTGCCAGTAGTCTCCGGGGAGGAGGGGCGAGATTAGGTGACACTGAAGCTTTCTTT	CASSLRGGGARLGDTEAFF
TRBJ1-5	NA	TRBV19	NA	TGTGCCAGTAGTCCCCTCAGGGGCGTTAGCAATCAGCCCCAGCATTTT	CASSPLRGVSNQPQHF
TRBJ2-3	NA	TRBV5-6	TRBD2	TGTGCCAGCAGCTACGGCGGGGGGTCCACAGATACGCAGTATTTT	CASSYGGGSTDTQYF
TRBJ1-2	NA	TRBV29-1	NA	TGCAGCGTGGAGGAGGTCAGGGGCTATGGCTACACCTTC	CSVEEVRGYGYTF
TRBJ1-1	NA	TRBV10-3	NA	TGTGCCATCAGTGAGTCCACAGGGAACACTGAAGCTTTCTTT	CAISESTGNTEAFF
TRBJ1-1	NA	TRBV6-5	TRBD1	TGTGCCAGCAGTTTTACAGGGGAGGACACTGAAGCTTTCTTT	CASSFTGEDTEAFF
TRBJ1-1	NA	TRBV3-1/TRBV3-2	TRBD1	TGTGCCAGCAGCCCCATGACAGGGGGCTTCACTGAAGCTTTCTTT	CASSPMTGGFTEAFF
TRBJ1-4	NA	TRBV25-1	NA	TGTGCCAGCAGTGATTCTCGTCAGGATAATGAAAAACTGTTTTTT	CASSDSRQDNEKLFF
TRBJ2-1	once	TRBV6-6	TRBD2	TGTGCCAGCAGTCTACGGGGGGACAATGAGCAGTTCTTC	CASSLRGDNEQFF